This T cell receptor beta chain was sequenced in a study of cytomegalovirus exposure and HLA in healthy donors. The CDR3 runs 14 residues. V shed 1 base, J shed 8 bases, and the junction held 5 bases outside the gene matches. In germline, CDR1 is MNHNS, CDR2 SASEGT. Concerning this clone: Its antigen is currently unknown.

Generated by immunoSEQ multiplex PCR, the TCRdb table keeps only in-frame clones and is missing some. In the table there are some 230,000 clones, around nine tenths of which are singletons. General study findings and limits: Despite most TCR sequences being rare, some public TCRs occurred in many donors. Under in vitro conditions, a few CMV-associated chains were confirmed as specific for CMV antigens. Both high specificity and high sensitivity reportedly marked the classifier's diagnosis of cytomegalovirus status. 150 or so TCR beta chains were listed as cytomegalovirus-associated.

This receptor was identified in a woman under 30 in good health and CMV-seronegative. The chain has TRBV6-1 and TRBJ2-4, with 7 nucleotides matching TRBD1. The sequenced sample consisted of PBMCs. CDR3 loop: CASSEGAGGDIQYF. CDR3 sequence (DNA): TGTGCCAGCAGTGAAGGGGCAGGGGGAGACATTCAGTACTTC.